The entry below describes one T cell receptor beta chain. Its antigen is undetermined. This sample is drawn from a study of cytomegalovirus exposure and HLA in healthy donors. As for the study in general: For the approximately 360 genotyped donors, 75% to 90% fell within the Caucasian-associated ancestry cluster. Study-level results: Using a false discovery rate of 0.05, a later analysis showed that approximately 17,000 TCR beta sequences were associated with HLA alleles.

V shed 4 bases, J shed 5 bases, and the junction held 7 bases outside the gene matches. The V gene's germline CDR1 is MNHEY and CDR2 SMNVEV (reference sequence). This CDR3 is built from 14 residues. The primer mix had 60 Vbeta and 13 Jbeta primers. Measured with immunoSEQ multiplex PCR; TCRdb has only the in-frame clones, and not every one. The table has 200,000 to 250,000 clones, over 65% seen once. This chain links TRBV27 with TRBJ2-7; TRBD1 agrees at 8 bases. The clonotype was recovered from a human donor in good health. Sample: PBMCs. DNA of the CDR3: TGTGCCAGCAGTTGGACAGGGCCCGCCAACGAGCAGTACTTC. It yields the protein CASSWTGPANEQYF.